This TCR beta chain was identified in a study of neurological immune-mediated disorders. V shed 4 bases and J 2 bases; nucleotides not matched to a gene: 11. The CDR3 sequence is 16 residues long. Looked up from germline, CDR1 is DFQATT and CDR2 is SNEGSKA (reference sequence). TCRdb recomputed calls from the 5' RACE reads with MiXCR, one row per CDR3 protein. The sample includes under 75,000 distinct CDR3 sequences, 3% to 4% of them seen just once. This clonotype has a count of ten or more. The chain has TRBV20-1 and TRBJ2-3; 8 bases align to TRBD2. The receptor was isolated from a woman aged 60-75 years with multiple sclerosis. The sample consisted of PBMCs. CDR3 nucleotide sequence: TGCAGTGCTACTCCAGGTAGCGGGGACGTCACAGATACGCAGTATTTT. This codes for CSATPGSGDVTDTQYF.